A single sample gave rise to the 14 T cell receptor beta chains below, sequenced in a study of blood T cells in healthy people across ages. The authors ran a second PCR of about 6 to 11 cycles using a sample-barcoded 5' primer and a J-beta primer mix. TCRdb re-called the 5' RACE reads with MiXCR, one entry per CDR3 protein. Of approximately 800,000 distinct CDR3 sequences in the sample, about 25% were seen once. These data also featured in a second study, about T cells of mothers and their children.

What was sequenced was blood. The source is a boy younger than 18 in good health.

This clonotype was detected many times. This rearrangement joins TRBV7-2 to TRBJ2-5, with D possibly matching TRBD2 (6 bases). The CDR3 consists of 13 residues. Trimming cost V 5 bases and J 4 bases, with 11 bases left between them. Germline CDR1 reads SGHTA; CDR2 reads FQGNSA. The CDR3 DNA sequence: TGTGCCAGCAGCAAAACCGGGGGAGAGACCCAGTACTTC. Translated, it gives CASSKTGGETQYF.

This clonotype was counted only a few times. The CDR3 bases are TGTGCCAGCAGTTACCCGCGCGCAACTAATGAAAAACTGTTTTTT. Its protein is CASSYPRATNEKLFF. The genes are TRBV6-6 and TRBJ1-4; D remains unclear. The CDR3 covers 15 residues. V lost 2 bases and J 0 bases, leaving 7 bases between the germline ends. From germline, CDR1 is MNHNY and CDR2 SVGAGI (reference sequence).

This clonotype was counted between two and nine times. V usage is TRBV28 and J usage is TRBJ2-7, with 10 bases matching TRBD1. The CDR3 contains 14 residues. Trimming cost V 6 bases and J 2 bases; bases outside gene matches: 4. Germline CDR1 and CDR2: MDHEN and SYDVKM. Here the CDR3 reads CASRSGQGAYEQYF. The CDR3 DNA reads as TGTGCCAGCAGGTCAGGACAGGGGGCCTACGAGCAGTACTTC.

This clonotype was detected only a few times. The CDR3 nucleotides read TGTGCCAGCAGCTTGCAACAGTCTCCCTACGAGCAGTACTTC. Amino acids: CASSLQQSPYEQYF. The chain employs TRBV5-4 and TRBJ2-7; no clear D. The germline gives CDR1 SGHNT, CDR2 YYREEE (reference sequence). Trimming left V 1 base short and J 2 bases short, with 10 bases between. The CDR3 spans 14 residues.

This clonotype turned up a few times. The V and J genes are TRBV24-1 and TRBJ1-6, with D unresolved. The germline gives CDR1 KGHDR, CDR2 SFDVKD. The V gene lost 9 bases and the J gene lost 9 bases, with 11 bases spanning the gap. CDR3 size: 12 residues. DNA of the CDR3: TGTGCCACCCCGATGCGGAGTTCACCCCTCCACTTT. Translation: CATPMRSSPLHF.

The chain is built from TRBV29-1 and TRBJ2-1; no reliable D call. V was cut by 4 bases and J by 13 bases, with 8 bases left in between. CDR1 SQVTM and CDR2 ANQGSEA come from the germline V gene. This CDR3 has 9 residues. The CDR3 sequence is CSVGPLQFF. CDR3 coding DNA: TGCAGCGTTGGCCCTTTACAGTTCTTC.

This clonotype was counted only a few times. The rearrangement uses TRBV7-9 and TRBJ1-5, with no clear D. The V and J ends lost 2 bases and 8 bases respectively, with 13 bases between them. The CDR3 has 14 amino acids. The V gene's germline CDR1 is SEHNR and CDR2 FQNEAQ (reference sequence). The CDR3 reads CASSLSEAGEPQHF. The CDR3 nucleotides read TGTGCCAGCAGCTTATCTGAGGCCGGGGAGCCCCAGCATTTT.

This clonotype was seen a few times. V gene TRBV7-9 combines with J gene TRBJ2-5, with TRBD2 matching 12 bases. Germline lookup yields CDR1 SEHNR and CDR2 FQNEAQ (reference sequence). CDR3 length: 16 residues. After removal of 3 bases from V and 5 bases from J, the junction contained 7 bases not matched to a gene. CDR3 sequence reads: CASSLASGGADETQYF. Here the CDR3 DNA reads TGTGCCAGCAGCTTGGCTAGCGGGGGGGCAGATGAGACCCAGTACTTC.

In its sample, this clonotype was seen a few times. This chain's CDR3 is CSVAGASNSYGYTF. The CDR3 DNA follows: TGCAGCGTCGCAGGGGCTTCTAATAGCTATGGCTACACCTTC. The V gene is TRBV29-1, the J gene TRBJ1-2, with D possibly TRBD1 on 6 matching bases. Between the trimmed V and J ends, which lost 6 bases and 4 bases, there was a span of 18 bases. The CDR3 runs to 14 residues. Per germline, CDR1 SQVTM and CDR2 ANQGSEA.

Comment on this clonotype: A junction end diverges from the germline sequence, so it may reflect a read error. The CDR3 nucleotides read TGTGCCAGCAGTGAATTGGGGCTATCCTACGAGCGGTACTTC. Translated: CASSELGLSYERYF. The genes are TRBV6-1 and TRBJ2-7; D possibly corresponds to TRBD1 (5 bases). Per the germline V gene, CDR1 is MNHNS and CDR2 is SASEGT. This CDR3 is built from 14 residues.

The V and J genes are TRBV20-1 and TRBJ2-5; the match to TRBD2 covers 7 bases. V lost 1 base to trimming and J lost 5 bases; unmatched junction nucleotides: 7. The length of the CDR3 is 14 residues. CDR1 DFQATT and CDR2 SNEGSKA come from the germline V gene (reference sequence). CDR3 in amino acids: CSARGELAYETQYF. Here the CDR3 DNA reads TGCAGTGCTAGAGGGGAACTAGCGTACGAGACCCAGTACTTC.

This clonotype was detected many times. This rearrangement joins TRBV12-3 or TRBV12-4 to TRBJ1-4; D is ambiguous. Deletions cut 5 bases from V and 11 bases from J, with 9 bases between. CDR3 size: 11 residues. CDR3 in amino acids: CASSLQRKLFF. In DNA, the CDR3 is TGTGCCAGCAGTCTCCAAAGGAAACTGTTTTTT.

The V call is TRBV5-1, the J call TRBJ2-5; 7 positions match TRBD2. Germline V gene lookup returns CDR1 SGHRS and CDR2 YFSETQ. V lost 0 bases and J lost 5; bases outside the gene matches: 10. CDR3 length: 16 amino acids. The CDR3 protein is CASSLVKRDLRETQYF. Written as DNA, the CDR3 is TGCGCCAGCAGCTTGGTCAAGCGGGACCTCCGGGAGACCCAGTACTTC.

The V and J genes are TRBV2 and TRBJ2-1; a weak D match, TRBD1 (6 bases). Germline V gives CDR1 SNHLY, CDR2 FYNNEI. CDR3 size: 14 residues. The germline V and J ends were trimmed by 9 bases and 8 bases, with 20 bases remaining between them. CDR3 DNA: TGTGCCAGGTGGCCAGTAACAGGGCATGATGAGCAGTTCTTC. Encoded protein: CARWPVTGHDEQFF.